What follows are 3 T cell receptor beta chains derived from one specimen sequenced in a study of OX40 agonist ivuxolimab in advanced cancers. Only in-frame clones appear in the TCRdb table, and some are missing; sequencing was by immunoSEQ multiplex PCR. The table has 90,000 or so clones, around nine tenths seen once. The material sequenced was CD4+ or CD8+ T cells sorted from blood, taken in a trial of the OX40 agonist ivuxolimab. The source of these receptors is an adult with an advanced solid tumor such as melanoma, head and neck, liver or kidney cancer.

CDR3: CASSLSRVTSYEQYF. CDR3 nucleotides: TGTGCCAGCAGTTTATCAAGGGTTACCTCCTACGAGCAGTACTTC. The chain couples TRBV27 to TRBJ2-7; D gene uncertain. Germline CDR1 and CDR2: MNHEY and SMNVEV (reference sequence). V dropped 0 bases and J dropped 0 bases, with 9 bases sitting between them. The CDR3 spans 15 residues.

This chain joins TRBV7-2 and TRBJ2-3; 12 bases line up with TRBD2. V trimming: 3 bases; J trimming: 3 bases; junction bases outside the gene matches: 4. CDR1 is SGHTA and CDR2 is FQGNSA in the germline V gene. This CDR3 comprises 16 residues. The CDR3 DNA reads as TGTGCCAGCAGCTTCCCTAGCGGGAGGGGGACAGATACGCAGTATTTT. Protein product: CASSFPSGRGTDTQYF.

This sequence joins TRBV18 and TRBJ2-7; 11 positions agree with TRBD2. Per the germline V gene, CDR1 is KGHSH and CDR2 is LQKENI. Trimming cost V 2 bases and J 5 bases; bases outside gene matches: 8. The CDR3 has 16 residues. Here the CDR3 reads CASSPSTTSGSNEQYF. The CDR3 DNA is TGTGCCAGCTCACCATCGACTACTAGCGGGAGCAACGAGCAGTACTTC.